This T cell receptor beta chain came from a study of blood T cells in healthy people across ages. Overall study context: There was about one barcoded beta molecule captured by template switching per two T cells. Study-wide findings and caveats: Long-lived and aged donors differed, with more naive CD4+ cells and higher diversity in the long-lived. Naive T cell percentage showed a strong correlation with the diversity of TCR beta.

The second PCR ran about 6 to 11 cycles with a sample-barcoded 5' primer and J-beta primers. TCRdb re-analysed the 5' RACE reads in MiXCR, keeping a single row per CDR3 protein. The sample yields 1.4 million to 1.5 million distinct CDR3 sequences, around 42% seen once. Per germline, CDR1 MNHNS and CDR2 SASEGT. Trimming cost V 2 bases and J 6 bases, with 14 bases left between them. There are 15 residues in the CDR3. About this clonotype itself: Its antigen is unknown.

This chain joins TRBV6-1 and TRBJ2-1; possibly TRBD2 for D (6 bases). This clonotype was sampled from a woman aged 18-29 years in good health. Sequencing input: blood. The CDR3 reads CASSERASDRNEQFF. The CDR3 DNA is TGTGCCAGCAGTGAAAGGGCTAGCGACCGCAATGAGCAGTTCTTC.